These 20 T cell receptor beta chains were all obtained from the same sample, sequenced in a study of early T cells in non-severe SARS-CoV-2 infection. From the 5' RACE reads, TCRdb called clonotypes with MiXCR, one entry per CDR3 protein. The sample consists of some 57,000 distinct CDR3 sequences, roughly 13% of them appearing once. Material: whole blood. Receptors originate from an adult who was a healthcare worker with PCR-confirmed SARS-CoV-2 infection or an uninfected control (not recorded which).

This sequence joins TRBV4-1 and TRBJ2-5; D unresolved. The CDR3 is 12 amino acids. V lost 5 bases and J lost 0, with 4 bases in between. Germline CDR1 MGHRA, CDR2 YSYEKL. This chain's CDR3 is CASSANQETQYF. The CDR3, as DNA: TGCGCCAGCAGCGCGAACCAAGAGACCCAGTACTTC.

This clonotype was picked up many times. The chain joins TRBV11-3 to TRBJ2-2, with D maybe TRBD2 (5 bases). The CDR3 contains 13 residues. V gave up 3 bases and J gave up 6 bases, with 8 bases separating them. Germline CDR1 is SGHNT and CDR2 is YENEEA. CDR3 loop: CASSFGAAGELFF. For the CDR3, the DNA is TGTGCCAGCAGCTTCGGAGCGGCCGGGGAGCTGTTTTTT.

This clonotype has ten or more counts. The CDR3: CASSRQQSSGNTIYF. In nucleotides, the CDR3 is TGTGCCAGCAGTAGACAGCAAAGCTCTGGAAACACCATATATTTT. The V and J genes are TRBV6-5 and TRBJ1-3; D perhaps matches TRBD1 (5 bases). Germline lookup yields CDR1 MNHEY and CDR2 SVGAGI. The V gene lost 5 bases and the J gene lost 0 bases, with 11 bases spanning the gap. The CDR3 runs 15 residues.

This clonotype was recorded many times. Germline and junction disagree at one end, which may indicate a read error. This chain uses TRBV30 with TRBJ2-7; D may be TRBD1 or TRBD2 (5 bases each). CDR1 is GTSNPN, CDR2 SVGIG, per germline (reference sequence). The CDR3 is 13 residues long. CDR3 amino acids: CAWSSSRDGGRHF. CDR3 nucleotides: TGTGCCTGGAGTTCTTCCCGGGACGGAGGTCGTCACTTC.

The chain employs TRBV6-2 or TRBV6-3 and TRBJ2-2, with D hard to call. Trimming left V 1 base short and J 4 bases short, with 4 bases between. The CDR3 covers 13 residues. Germline V gene sequence: CDR1 MNHEY, CDR2 SVGEGT. The CDR3 protein is CASSYFGTGELFF. The DNA for the CDR3 is TGTGCCAGCAGTTACTTTGGCACCGGGGAGCTGTTTTTT.

This clonotype occurred a few times. The V and J genes are TRBV15 and TRBJ2-7; D is undetermined. This CDR3 is 16 amino acids long. Trimming took 4 bases from V and 2 from J, leaving 18 bases between them. Germline V CDR1 and CDR2: LNHNV, YYDKDF (reference sequence). The chain's CDR3 is CATSTTWSAATYEQYF. As DNA, the CDR3 is TGTGCCACCAGCACGACGTGGAGTGCGGCGACCTACGAGCAGTACTTC.

This clonotype was seen only a few times. The chain employs TRBV9 and TRBJ1-1; D is possibly TRBD1 (5 bases). V shed 0 bases and J shed 1 base, with 10 bases lying between them. In germline, CDR1 is SGDLS, CDR2 YYNGEE. CDR3 length: 15 amino acids. Written as DNA, the CDR3 is TGTGCCAGCAGCGTAGAGGGACGGAAGAACACTGAAGCTTTCTTT. Translating gives CASSVEGRKNTEAFF. Drawing the rest from reference TRBV9 and TRBJ1-1, the complete variable domain is DSGVTQTPKHLITATGQRVTLRCSPRSGDLSVYWYQQSLDQGLQFLIQYYNGEERAKGNILERFSAQQFPDLHSELNLSSLELGDSALYFCASSVEGRKNTEAFFGQGTRLTVV.

The rearrangement uses TRBV5-6 and TRBJ2-4; 8 nucleotides match TRBD1. CDR3 length equals 17 residues. V shed 4 bases and J 3 bases; nucleotides not matched to a gene: 12. Looked up from germline, CDR1 is SGHDT and CDR2 is YYEEEE. CDR3 sequence (DNA): TGTGCCAGCAGCCCCCGGACAGGGACGGTAATCAAAAACATTCAGTACTTC. Its protein product is CASSPRTGTVIKNIQYF.

This chain links TRBV29-1 with TRBJ2-3; maybe TRBD2 (5 bases). V was cut by 3 bases and J by 4 bases, with 20 bases left in between. Germline CDR1 is SQVTM and CDR2 is ANQGSEA. This CDR3 is built from 16 residues. The CDR3 region has the DNA TGCAGCGTTGAGGGCCTCCCGGGAAGAGACGCAGATACGCAGTATTTT. This codes for CSVEGLPGRDADTQYF.

This clonotype was recorded at least ten times. The chain recombines TRBV6-5 with TRBJ2-6; no firm D call. From germline, CDR1 is MNHEY and CDR2 SVGAGI. This CDR3 spans 17 amino acids. V was shortened by 0 bases and J by 0 bases, with 9 bases between the two germline ends. Here the CDR3 reads CASSYSSQLSGANVLTF. In DNA, the CDR3 is TGTGCCAGCAGTTACTCGAGCCAGCTCTCTGGGGCCAACGTCCTGACTTTC.

This clonotype was counted ten times or more. The chain uses TRBV6-1 and TRBJ1-1, with D uncertain. CDR1 is MNHNS, CDR2 SASEGT, per germline. CDR3 size: 13 residues. Between the trimmed V and J ends, which lost 6 bases and 4 bases, there was a span of 12 bases. The CDR3 region has the DNA TGTGCCAGCAGGGAGATAACGGGCACTGAAGCTTTCTTT. The encoded protein is CASREITGTEAFF.

This clonotype was detected ten times or more. This chain uses TRBV30 with TRBJ1-2, with a tentative D call TRBD1 (6 bases). This CDR3 has 14 residues. Trimming cost V 5 bases and J 3 bases, with 16 bases left between them. Per germline, CDR1 GTSNPN and CDR2 SVGIG (reference sequence). CDR3 region: CAWGYGGADYGYTF. The DNA of the CDR3 is TGTGCCTGGGGGTACGGGGGCGCCGACTATGGCTACACCTTC.

The genes are TRBV7-8 and TRBJ1-1, with D hard to call. Trimming cost V 1 base and J 2 bases, with 11 bases left between them. The CDR3 loop spans 15 amino acids. Germline V CDR1 and CDR2: SGHVS, FQNEAQ. The CDR3 loop reads CASSLDGQVNTEAFF. CDR3 coding DNA: TGTGCCAGCAGCTTAGATGGGCAGGTCAACACTGAAGCTTTCTTT.

The chain recombines TRBV14 with TRBJ1-2; D uncertain. The CDR3 is made up of 11 amino acids. The germline V gene has CDR1 SGHDN and CDR2 FVKESK. The ends were cut back, 5 bases at V and 8 bases at J, with 9 bases in the middle. CDR3 region: CASSDRGGYTF. The CDR3 DNA reads TGTGCCAGCAGCGATCGAGGAGGCTACACCTTC.

The CDR3 sequence is CASSQKGFTGELFF. The CDR3 coding sequence is TGCGCCAGCAGCCAAAAGGGGTTCACCGGGGAGCTGTTTTTT. V is TRBV4-3 and J is TRBJ2-2, with a possible D match to TRBD1 (5 bases). Trimming removed 2 bases at V and 4 bases at J, with 8 bases between. The CDR3 is 14 amino acids. Germline V lookup: CDR1 LGHNA, CDR2 YSLEER.

The J gene is TRBJ2-7, the V gene TRBV12-3 or TRBV12-4, with D possibly matching TRBD1 (6 bases). The CDR3 is 14 residues long. The V and J ends lost 4 bases and 5 bases respectively, with 15 bases between them. The CDR3 loop reads CASSSWTENHEQYF. The CDR3 coding sequence is TGTGCCAGCAGTTCCTGGACAGAAAACCACGAGCAGTACTTC.

This clonotype was seen many times. The chain is built from TRBV19 and TRBJ1-5; D not resolved. Germline-derived CDR1 and CDR2 are LNHDA and SQIVND (reference sequence). This CDR3 contains 12 residues. V dropped 9 bases and J dropped 0 bases, with 6 bases sitting between them. CDR3 sequence: CASSNSNQPQHF. The CDR3 bases are TGTGCCAGCTCTAATAGCAATCAGCCCCAGCATTTT. The full variable domain, its missing parts supplied by reference TRBV19 and TRBJ1-5, is DGGITQSPKYLFRKEGQNVTLSCEQNLNHDAMYWYRQDPGQGLRLIYYSQIVNDFQKGDIAEGYSVSREKKESFPLTVTSAQKNPTAFYLCASSNSNQPQHFGDGTRLSIL.

V usage is TRBV20-1 and J usage is TRBJ2-7; 7 positions agree with TRBD2. V was pared by 6 bases and J by 7 bases, with 12 bases of the junction left unmatched. The CDR3 runs to 13 residues. CDR1 is DFQATT, CDR2 SNEGSKA, per germline (reference sequence). The CDR3 DNA follows: TGCAGTGCCGTGGGAGGGAGGGCCAGGGAGCAGTACTTC. Translated: CSAVGGRAREQYF.

The sample holds a few counts of this clonotype. The rearrangement links TRBV24-1 to TRBJ2-1, with D possibly matching TRBD2 (5 bases). The CDR3 sequence is 13 residues long. Germline loops: CDR1 KGHDR, CDR2 SFDVKD. Trimming shortened V by 7 bases and J by 4 bases, and 10 bases separated the two germline ends. CDR3 sequence: CATSGLSYNEQFF. DNA for the CDR3: TGTGCCACCAGCGGACTTTCGTACAATGAGCAGTTCTTC.

The chain links TRBV23-1 to TRBJ2-7, with 9 bases that match TRBD1. TRBV23-1 is designated an ORF whose function remains uncertain. With 6 bases clipped from V and 2 bases from J, the junction kept 14 bases outside the gene matches. This CDR3 comprises 17 residues. The DNA for the CDR3 is TGCGCCAGCAGCCAGAAGGTCGGACAGGGGCGACCCTACGAGCAGTACTTC. It is translated as CASSQKVGQGRPYEQYF.